This TCR beta chain was obtained from a study of T cells in Graves' hyperthyroidism and ophthalmopathy. Researchers took RNA transcripts and amplified the TCR beta CDR3 regions from them. The study used the HTBI primer set for a first-round RT-PCR of the TCR CDR3. A single record per CDR3 protein comes from TCRdb applying MiXCR to the multiplex PCR reads. The table lists 110,000 to 150,000 distinct CDR3 sequences, approximately 20% of them singletons. Study-level points and caveats: Ophthalmopathy cases were set apart from stable hyperthyroidism by a 13 V-J model.

The source of the PBMCs was approximately 10 ml of fresh peripheral blood. As to this clonotype: Antigen specificity is unknown.

The CDR3 consists of 15 residues. The V gene's germline CDR1 is MNHEY and CDR2 SMNVEV (reference sequence). The junction had 7 bases not matched to a gene; V was cut back by 7 bases and J by 7 bases. Sample: blood. The rearrangement links TRBV27 to TRBJ2-2; 12 bases agree with TRBD1. This clonotype was obtained from a woman in her forties or fifties with Graves' hyperthyroidism that later progressed to Graves' ophthalmopathy. The CDR3 region has the DNA TGTGCCAGCACCACTGGGACAGGGGGCTACGGGGAGCTGTTTTTT. Encoded protein: CASTTGTGGYGELFF.